The 15 T cell receptor beta chains in this list originate from one sample, sequenced in a study of identical twins. TCRdb processed the 5' RACE reads anew with MiXCR; each CDR3 protein has one entry. The table includes 1.5 million to 2 million distinct CDR3 sequences, around 29% detected once. The sequencing sample was made of cord blood. The receptors here all came from a newborn girl in good health.

The J gene is TRBJ1-5, the V gene TRBV12-3 or TRBV12-4; 8 bases map to TRBD1. The CDR3 loop spans 16 amino acids. With V trimmed by 4 bases and J by 1 base, 6 bases remained unmatched. The CDR3 region is CASSSGTGVSNQPQHF. The CDR3 coding sequence is TGTGCCAGCAGTTCCGGGACAGGAGTCAGCAATCAGCCCCAGCATTTT.

This clonotype has only a few counts. The chain joins TRBV30 to TRBJ2-7; D is uncertain. The CDR3 sequence is 11 residues long. V was cut by 0 bases and J by 5 bases, with 5 bases left in between. Germline V lookup: CDR1 GTSNPN, CDR2 SVGIG (reference sequence). Here the CDR3 DNA reads TGTGCCTGGAGTGTACGCCACGAGCAGTACTTC. Encoded protein: CAWSVRHEQYF. The variable domain in full, with the rest retrieved from reference TRBV30 and TRBJ2-7, is SQTIHQWPATLVQPVGSPLSLECTVEGTSNPNLYWYRQAAGRGLQLLFYSVGIGQISSEVPQNLSASRPQDRQFILSSKKLLLSDSGFYLCAWSVRHEQYFGPGTRLTVT.

About this clonotype itself: Likely a read error: the CDR3 ends without its conserved phenylalanine or tryptophan. The chain carries TRBV7-2 and TRBJ2-1; D unclear. This CDR3 region has 15 residues. Trimming cost V 1 base and J 3 bases, with 10 bases left between them. CDR1 is SGHTA and CDR2 is FQGNSA in the germline V gene. The CDR3 loop reads CASSLVGSFYNEQFL. DNA of the CDR3: TGTGCCAGCAGCTTAGTTGGTAGCTTCTACAATGAGCAGTTCCTC.

The table lists this clonotype with a few counts. The chain employs TRBV20-1 and TRBJ2-7; D remains ambiguous. Trimming pared 1 base from V and 3 bases from J, leaving 10 bases between. Germline CDR1 DFQATT, CDR2 SNEGSKA (reference sequence). CDR3 size: 13 residues. The CDR3 DNA is TGCAGTGCTAGAGCCCCGATAAGCTACGAGCAGTACTTC. It is translated as CSARAPISYEQYF.

V is TRBV10-3 and J is TRBJ2-5; possibly TRBD2 for D (6 bases). The DNA end lines up better with TRBJ2-7; the J call may be wrong. Germline assignment: CDR1 ENHRY and CDR2 SYGVKD. This CDR3 has 14 amino acids. The CDR3 coding sequence is TGTGCCATCAGTGAGGGGGCAGGGAGGCACGAGCAGTACTTC. Amino acid sequence: CAISEGAGRHEQYF.

J is TRBJ1-2 and V is TRBV7-2; D is undetermined. Trimming took 1 base from V and 0 from J, leaving 6 bases between them. Germline values: CDR1 SGHTA, CDR2 FQGNSA. This CDR3 comprises 14 residues. CDR3 DNA: TGTGCCAGCAGCTTAGAGTATACTAACTATGGCTACACCTTC. Encoded protein: CASSLEYTNYGYTF.

Remarks on this clonotype: A much larger clone sits a single nucleotide away, making a read error possible. The V gene is TRBV12-3 or TRBV12-4, the J gene TRBJ2-5, with D maybe TRBD2 (5 bases). Matching the DNA end better, TRBJ2-7 makes the J call doubtful. CDR3 size: 16 residues. In DNA, the CDR3 is TGTGCCAGCAGTCGGAGGTGGATACTCGGCTTATACGAGCAGTACTTC. As protein: CASSRRWILGLYEQYF.

This clonotype turned up a few times. The rearrangement links TRBV20-1 to TRBJ2-7; D unresolved. This CDR3 spans 12 amino acids. CDR1 is DFQATT, CDR2 SNEGSKA, per germline (reference sequence). Trimming cost V 3 bases and J 4 bases, with 10 bases left between them. The CDR3 DNA is TGCAGTGCTAGTTTTGGAAGGTACGAGCAGTACTTC. Encoded protein: CSASFGRYEQYF.

This chain joins TRBV29-1 and TRBJ1-1, with unresolved D. With 1 base removed from V and 1 base from J, the gap between germline ends came to 10 bases. The germline V gene encodes CDR1 SQVTM and CDR2 ANQGSEA. The CDR3 is 14 amino acids. DNA for the CDR3: TGCAGCGTTGAAGTAGCGGCTACGAACACTGAAGCTTTCTTT. Protein product: CSVEVAATNTEAFF.

This clonotype was seen only once. The genes are TRBV6-2 or TRBV6-3 and TRBJ2-1, with D maybe TRBD2 (5 bases). V lost 7 bases to trimming and J lost 4 bases, with 26 bases between them. This CDR3 is 18 amino acids long. Germline CDR1 reads MNHEY; CDR2 reads SVGEGT. The chain's CDR3 is CASTSSRGASGSYNEQFF. The CDR3 nucleotides are TGTGCCAGCACCTCTTCTAGAGGAGCGAGTGGGAGTTACAATGAGCAGTTCTTC.

This chain joins TRBV30 and TRBJ1-4; no clear D gene. The CDR3 runs to 15 residues. The germline CDR1 and CDR2 sequences are GTSNPN and SVGIG (reference sequence). Trimming shortened V by 0 bases and J by 8 bases, and 16 bases separated the two germline ends. This chain's CDR3 is CAWSVGLGGGEKLFF. CDR3 DNA sequence: TGTGCCTGGAGTGTAGGGTTGGGAGGAGGCGAAAAACTGTTTTTT.

This clonotype was recorded a few times. This rearrangement joins TRBV11-2 to TRBJ2-4; D is perhaps TRBD2 (6 bases). V was trimmed by 1 base and J by 2 bases, leaving 9 bases between them. Germline-derived CDR1 and CDR2 are SGHAT and FQNNGV. This CDR3 is built from 15 residues. The CDR3 loop reads CASSLVRGPKNIQYF. The DNA for the CDR3 is TGTGCCAGCAGCTTAGTGCGGGGACCCAAAAACATTCAGTACTTC.

CDR3 in amino acids: CATSDPIRDRDGYNEQFF. Written as DNA, the CDR3 is TGTGCCACCAGTGACCCAATCCGGGACAGGGACGGCTACAATGAGCAGTTCTTC. This rearrangement joins TRBV24-1 to TRBJ2-1; 9 nucleotides line up with TRBD1. J lost 3 bases, V lost 4 bases, and 12 bases had no gene match. Germline CDR1 is KGHDR and CDR2 is SFDVKD. The CDR3 consists of 18 residues.

The V call is TRBV19, the J call TRBJ2-2; unclear D gene. Germline V gene lookup returns CDR1 LNHDA and CDR2 SQIVND (reference sequence). V gave up 4 bases and J gave up 5 bases, with 5 bases separating them. This CDR3 is 12 amino acids long. The DNA for the CDR3 is TGTGCCAGTAGTACTCGGACCGGGGAGCTGTTTTTT. This translates into CASSTRTGELFF.

This clonotype was observed a few times. A junction boundary mismatches the germline segment, possibly from a read error. The chain joins TRBV3-1 to TRBJ2-7, with 7 bases matching TRBD2. The CDR3 is made up of 13 amino acids. CDR1 is LGHDT, CDR2 YNNKEL, per germline (reference sequence). The CDR3 DNA is TGTGCCTGTGGGGGGGACTACTCCTCCGAGCAGTACTTC. As protein: CACGGDYSSEQYF.